These T cell receptor beta chains were read from a single sample in a study of CXCR3-negative and CXCR3-positive naive CD8 T cells. TCRdb re-called the 5' RACE reads; one entry per CDR3 protein, DNA not given. Recorded here are about 62,000 distinct CDR3 sequences; the top ten clones represent more than 4%. Sequenced sample: naive CXCR3- CD8+ T cells from blood. These receptors were taken from a human donor in good health. Some clones in this sample may be carry-over from other donors' samples. CDR3s include the opening cysteine and the closing phenylalanine or tryptophan.

v_call: TRBV30
j_call: TRBJ1-1
cdr3_aa: CAWSVGYGENTEAFF

v_call: TRBV29-1
j_call: TRBJ2-1
cdr3_aa: CSVEGQGSYNEQFF

v_call: TRBV10-3
j_call: TRBJ2-7
cdr3_aa: CAIRGERDEQYF

v_call: TRBV5-1
j_call: TRBJ2-7
cdr3_aa: CASSLGGGSTYEQYF

v_call: TRBV7-9
j_call: TRBJ1-1
cdr3_aa: CATRQGALLTEAFF

v_call: TRBV29-1
j_call: TRBJ2-7
cdr3_aa: CSVEPGGSYEQYF

v_call: TRBV24-1
j_call: TRBJ2-3
cdr3_aa: CATSDRRGGADTQYF

v_call: TRBV5-5
j_call: TRBJ2-1
cdr3_aa: CASSRLGLAGGYGDNEQFF

v_call: TRBV7-6
j_call: TRBJ2-7
cdr3_aa: CASSQQGQMRDEQYF

v_call: TRBV7-9
j_call: TRBJ1-4
cdr3_aa: CASSTRQGLEEKLFF

v_call: TRBV7-9
j_call: TRBJ1-2
cdr3_aa: CAGSLGTGENYGYTF

v_call: TRBV6-6
j_call: TRBJ1-5
cdr3_aa: CASSHAGGQPQHF

v_call: TRBV6-5
j_call: TRBJ2-3
cdr3_aa: CASSYSLTDHLPDTQYF

v_call: TRBV7-7
j_call: TRBJ2-5
cdr3_aa: CASSPTGEGRFETQYF

v_call: TRBV6-2/TRBV6-3
j_call: TRBJ1-1
cdr3_aa: CASSYERERRGGIHTEAFF

v_call: TRBV6-5
j_call: TRBJ2-2
cdr3_aa: CASSYGDTGELFF

v_call: TRBV4-2
j_call: TRBJ2-7
cdr3_aa: CASGQVGAQQYF

v_call: TRBV13
j_call: TRBJ2-7
cdr3_aa: CASSYSGGAHEQYF

v_call: TRBV9
j_call: TRBJ2-3
cdr3_aa: CASSVEGSGSTDTQYF

v_call: TRBV12-3/TRBV12-4
j_call: TRBJ2-2
cdr3_aa: CASSVPRELFF

v_call: TRBV20-1
j_call: TRBJ2-3
cdr3_aa: CSARDLELAGHNTDTQYF

v_call: TRBV2
j_call: TRBJ2-2
cdr3_aa: CASSFPTQREPNTGELFF

v_call: TRBV5-1
j_call: TRBJ1-1
cdr3_aa: CASSLNRGTEAFF

v_call: TRBV30
j_call: TRBJ2-7
cdr3_aa: CSWSVPLGPPGMEQYF

v_call: TRBV4-1
j_call: TRBJ1-2
cdr3_aa: CASSQNEGAIGYGYTF

v_call: TRBV29-1
j_call: TRBJ2-2
cdr3_aa: CSVEQAGWWSGELFF

v_call: TRBV7-2
j_call: TRBJ2-7
cdr3_aa: CASSSVPTYEQYF

v_call: TRBV20-1
j_call: TRBJ2-1
cdr3_aa: CSARDPLGREYNEQFF

v_call: TRBV20-1
j_call: TRBJ1-2
cdr3_aa: CSARGVGSAYGYTF

v_call: TRBV7-2
j_call: TRBJ2-3
cdr3_aa: CASSLGGDLSTDTQYF

v_call: TRBV29-1
j_call: TRBJ2-3
cdr3_aa: CSSTGTQYTDTQYF

v_call: TRBV7-9
j_call: TRBJ2-2
cdr3_aa: CASSLSSQDGTGELFF

v_call: TRBV6-4
j_call: TRBJ2-3
cdr3_aa: CASRGGAGSTDTQYF